Reported below is one T cell receptor (beta chain). Its antigen remains unidentified. The data belong to a study of T cell repertoires in cytomegalovirus infection. In the study overall: It can be stated that public TCR beta signatures indicated CMV infection as well as a matching HLA type. General study results and limits: HLA-C-restricted CMV clonotypes gave the most frequent clonotype in two of eight donors.

TCRdb re-called the reads through MiXCR, storing one row per CDR3 protein. The sample holds tens of thousands of distinct CDR3 sequences, approximately 22% seen once. Sequenced material: PBMCs, sequenced either directly or after in vitro stimulation (not recorded which). This TCR derives from a human donor in good health (CMV status not recorded). Some clones in this sample may be carry-over from other donors' samples.

This CDR3 reads CASSLSTGPSSYNSPLHF. CDR3 DNA: TGTGCCAGCAGTTTATCCACAGGGCCGAGCTCCTATAATTCACCCCTCCACTTT. V gene TRBV28 combines with J gene TRBJ1-6; D perhaps matches TRBD1 (6 bases). The CDR3 covers 18 residues. Trimming took off 1 base at V and 0 bases at J, with 13 bases between the two ends. Germline-derived CDR1 and CDR2 are MDHEN and SYDVKM.